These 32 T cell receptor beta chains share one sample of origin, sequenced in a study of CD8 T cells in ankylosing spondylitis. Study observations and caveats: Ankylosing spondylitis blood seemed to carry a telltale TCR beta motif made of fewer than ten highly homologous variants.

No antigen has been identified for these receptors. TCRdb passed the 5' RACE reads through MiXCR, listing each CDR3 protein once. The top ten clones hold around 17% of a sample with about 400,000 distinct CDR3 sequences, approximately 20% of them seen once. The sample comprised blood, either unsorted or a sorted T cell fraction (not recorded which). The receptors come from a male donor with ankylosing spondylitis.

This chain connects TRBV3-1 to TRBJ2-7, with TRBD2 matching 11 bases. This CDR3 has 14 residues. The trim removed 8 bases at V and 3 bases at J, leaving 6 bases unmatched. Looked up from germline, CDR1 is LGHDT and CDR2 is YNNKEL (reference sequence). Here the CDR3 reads CASGPTSGNYEQYF. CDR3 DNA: TGTGCCAGCGGCCCGACTAGCGGGAACTACGAGCAGTACTTC.

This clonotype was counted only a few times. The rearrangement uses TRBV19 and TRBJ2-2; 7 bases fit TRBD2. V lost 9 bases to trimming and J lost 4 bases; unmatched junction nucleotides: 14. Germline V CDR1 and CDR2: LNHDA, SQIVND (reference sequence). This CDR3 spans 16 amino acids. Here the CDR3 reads CASRLLGGSGTGELFF. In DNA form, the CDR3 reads TGTGCCAGCCGCCTTTTGGGCGGGAGTGGCACCGGGGAGCTGTTTTTT.

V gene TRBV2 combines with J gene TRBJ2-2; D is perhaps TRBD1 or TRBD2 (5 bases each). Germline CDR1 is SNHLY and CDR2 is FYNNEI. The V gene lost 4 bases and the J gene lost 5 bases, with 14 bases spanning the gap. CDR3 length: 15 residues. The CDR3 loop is CASSGGPLITGELFF. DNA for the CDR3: TGTGCCAGCAGTGGGGGACCTCTTATAACCGGGGAGCTGTTTTTT.

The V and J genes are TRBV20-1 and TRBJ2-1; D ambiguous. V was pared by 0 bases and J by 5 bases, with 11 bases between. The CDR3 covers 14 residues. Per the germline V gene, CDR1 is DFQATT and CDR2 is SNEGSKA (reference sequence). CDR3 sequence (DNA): TGCAGTGCTAGAGATCAGCGACGCCACAATGAGCAGTTCTTC. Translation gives CSARDQRRHNEQFF.

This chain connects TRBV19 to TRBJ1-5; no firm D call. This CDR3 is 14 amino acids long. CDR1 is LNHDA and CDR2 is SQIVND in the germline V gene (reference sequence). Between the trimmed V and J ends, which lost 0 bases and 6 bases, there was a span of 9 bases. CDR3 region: CASSIERQLQPQHF. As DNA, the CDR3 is TGTGCCAGTAGTATAGAGCGTCAGCTTCAGCCCCAGCATTTT.

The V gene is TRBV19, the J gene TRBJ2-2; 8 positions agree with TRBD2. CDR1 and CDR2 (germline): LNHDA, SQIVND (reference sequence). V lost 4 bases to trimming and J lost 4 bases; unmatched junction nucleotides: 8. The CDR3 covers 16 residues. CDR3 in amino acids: CASSNIAGSSTGELFF. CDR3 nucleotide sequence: TGTGCCAGTAGTAACATAGCGGGATCGAGCACCGGGGAGCTGTTTTTT.

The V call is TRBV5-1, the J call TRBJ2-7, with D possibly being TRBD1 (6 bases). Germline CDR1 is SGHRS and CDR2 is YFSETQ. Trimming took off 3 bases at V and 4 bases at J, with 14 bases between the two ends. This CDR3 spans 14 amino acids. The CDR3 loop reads CASSYGTRGYEQYF. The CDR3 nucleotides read TGCGCCAGCAGCTACGGGACACGGGGATACGAGCAGTACTTC.

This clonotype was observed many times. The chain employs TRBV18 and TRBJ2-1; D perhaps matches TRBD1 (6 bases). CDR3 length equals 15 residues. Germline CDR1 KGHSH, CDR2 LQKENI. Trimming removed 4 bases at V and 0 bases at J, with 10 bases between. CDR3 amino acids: CASSLQGGSYNEQFF. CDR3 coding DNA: TGTGCCAGCTCACTACAGGGTGGCTCCTACAATGAGCAGTTCTTC.

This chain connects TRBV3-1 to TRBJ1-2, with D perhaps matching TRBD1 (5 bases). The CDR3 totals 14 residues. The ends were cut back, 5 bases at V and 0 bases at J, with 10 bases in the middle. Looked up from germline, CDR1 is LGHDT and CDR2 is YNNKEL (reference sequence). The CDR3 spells CASSKGRSNYGYTF. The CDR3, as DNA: TGTGCCAGCAGCAAGGGACGGTCTAACTATGGCTACACCTTC.

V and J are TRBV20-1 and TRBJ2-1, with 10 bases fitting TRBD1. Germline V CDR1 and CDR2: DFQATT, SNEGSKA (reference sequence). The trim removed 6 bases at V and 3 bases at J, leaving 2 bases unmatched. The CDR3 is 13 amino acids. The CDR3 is CSAWDRGYNEQFF. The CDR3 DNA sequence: TGCAGTGCCTGGGACAGGGGCTACAATGAGCAGTTCTTC.

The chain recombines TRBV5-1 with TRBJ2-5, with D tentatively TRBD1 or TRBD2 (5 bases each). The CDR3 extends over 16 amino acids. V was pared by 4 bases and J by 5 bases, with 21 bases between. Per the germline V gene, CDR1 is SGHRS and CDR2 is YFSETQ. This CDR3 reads CASSNPTSGRGETQYF. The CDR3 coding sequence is TGCGCCAGCAGCAACCCTACCTCGGGGCGAGGGGAGACCCAGTACTTC.

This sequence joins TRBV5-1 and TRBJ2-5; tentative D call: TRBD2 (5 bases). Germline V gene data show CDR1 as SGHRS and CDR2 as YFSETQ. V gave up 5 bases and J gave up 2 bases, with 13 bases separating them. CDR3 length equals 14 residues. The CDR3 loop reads CASREETAQETQYF. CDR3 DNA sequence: TGCGCCAGCAGGGAGGAGACGGCTCAAGAGACCCAGTACTTC.

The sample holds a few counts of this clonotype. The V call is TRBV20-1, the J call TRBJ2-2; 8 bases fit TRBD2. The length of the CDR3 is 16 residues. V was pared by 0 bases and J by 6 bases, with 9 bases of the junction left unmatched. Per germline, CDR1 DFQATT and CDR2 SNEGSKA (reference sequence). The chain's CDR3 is CSARDWAGGSSGELFF. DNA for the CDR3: TGCAGTGCTAGAGATTGGGCGGGAGGATCCTCCGGGGAGCTGTTTTTT.

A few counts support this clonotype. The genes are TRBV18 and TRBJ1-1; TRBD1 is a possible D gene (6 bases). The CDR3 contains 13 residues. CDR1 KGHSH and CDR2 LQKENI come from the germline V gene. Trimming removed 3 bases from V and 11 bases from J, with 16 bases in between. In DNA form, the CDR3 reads TGTGCCAGCTCACCGATTTCAGGGGACGACGCTTTCTTT. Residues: CASSPISGDDAFF.

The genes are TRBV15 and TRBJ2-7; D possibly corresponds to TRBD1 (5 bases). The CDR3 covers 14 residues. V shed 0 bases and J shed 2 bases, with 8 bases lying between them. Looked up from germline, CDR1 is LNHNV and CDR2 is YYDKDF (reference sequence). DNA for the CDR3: TGTGCCACCAGCAGAGACAGGGTTCCCTACGAGCAGTACTTC. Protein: CATSRDRVPYEQYF.

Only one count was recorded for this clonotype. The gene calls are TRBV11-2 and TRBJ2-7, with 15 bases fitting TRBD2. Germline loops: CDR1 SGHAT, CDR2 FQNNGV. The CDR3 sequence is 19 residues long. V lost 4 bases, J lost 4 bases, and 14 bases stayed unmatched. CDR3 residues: CASSSPQVGLAGGWYEQYF. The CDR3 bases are TGTGCCAGCAGCTCCCCTCAAGTGGGACTAGCGGGAGGCTGGTACGAGCAGTACTTC.

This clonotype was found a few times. CDR3 sequence reads: CASSEEKRYF. DNA for the CDR3: TGTGCCAGCAGTGAAGAGAAACGGTACTTC. The J gene is TRBJ2-4, the V gene TRBV2; D unclear. V lost 1 base to trimming and J lost 15 bases, with 7 bases between them. There are 10 residues in the CDR3. Germline values: CDR1 SNHLY, CDR2 FYNNEI. Full variable domain (remainder filled in from reference TRBV2 and TRBJ2-4): EPEVTQTPSHQVTQMGQEVILRCVPISNHLYFYWYRQILGQKVEFLVSFYNNEISEKSEIFDDQFSVERPDGSNFTLKIRSTKLEDSAMYFCASSEEKRYFGAGTRLSVL.

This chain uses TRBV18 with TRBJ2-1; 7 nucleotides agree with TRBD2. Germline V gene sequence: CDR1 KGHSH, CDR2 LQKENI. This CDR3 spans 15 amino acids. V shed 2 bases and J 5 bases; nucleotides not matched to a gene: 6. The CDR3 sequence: CASSPSGGSHNEQFF. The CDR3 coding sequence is TGTGCCAGCTCACCATCAGGCGGGAGCCACAATGAGCAGTTCTTC.

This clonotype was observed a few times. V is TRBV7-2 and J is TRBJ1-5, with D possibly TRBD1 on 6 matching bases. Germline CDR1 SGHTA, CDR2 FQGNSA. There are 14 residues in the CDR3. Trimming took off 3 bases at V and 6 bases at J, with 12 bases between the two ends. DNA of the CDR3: TGTGCCAGCAGCTTCCAGGGGATAGCTCAGCCCCAGCATTTT. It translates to CASSFQGIAQPQHF.

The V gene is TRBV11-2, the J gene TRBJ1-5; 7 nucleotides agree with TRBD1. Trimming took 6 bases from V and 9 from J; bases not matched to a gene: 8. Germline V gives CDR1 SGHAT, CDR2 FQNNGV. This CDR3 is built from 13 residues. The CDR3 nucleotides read TGTGCCAGCAGTTCAGAAAGGGGGCCGCCCCAGCATTTT. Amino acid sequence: CASSSERGPPQHF.

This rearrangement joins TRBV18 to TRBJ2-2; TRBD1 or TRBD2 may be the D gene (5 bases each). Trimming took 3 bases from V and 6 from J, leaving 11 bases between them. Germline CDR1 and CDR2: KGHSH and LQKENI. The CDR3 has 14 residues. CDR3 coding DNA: TGTGCCAGCTCACCTTCGGGACCGTCCGGGGAGCTGTTTTTT. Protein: CASSPSGPSGELFF.

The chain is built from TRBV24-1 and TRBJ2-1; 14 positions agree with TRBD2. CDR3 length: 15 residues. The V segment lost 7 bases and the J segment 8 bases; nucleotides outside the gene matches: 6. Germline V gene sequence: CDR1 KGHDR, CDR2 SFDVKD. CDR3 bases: TGTGCCACCAGATCGACTAGCGGGAGGGGTGATGAGCAGTTCTTC. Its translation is CATRSTSGRGDEQFF.

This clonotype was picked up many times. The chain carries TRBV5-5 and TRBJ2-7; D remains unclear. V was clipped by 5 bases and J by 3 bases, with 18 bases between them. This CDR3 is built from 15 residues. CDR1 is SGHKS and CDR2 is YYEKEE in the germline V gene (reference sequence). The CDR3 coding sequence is TGTGCCAGCAGAGGAGCGTCGGACGGAGTCTACGAGCAGTACTTC. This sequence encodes CASRGASDGVYEQYF.

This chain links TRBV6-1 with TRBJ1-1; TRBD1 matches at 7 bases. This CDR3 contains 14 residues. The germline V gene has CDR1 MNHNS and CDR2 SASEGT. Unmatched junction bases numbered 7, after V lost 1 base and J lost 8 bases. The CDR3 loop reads CASSEGTGPREAFF. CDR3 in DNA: TGTGCCAGCAGTGAAGGGACAGGACCTCGGGAAGCTTTCTTT.

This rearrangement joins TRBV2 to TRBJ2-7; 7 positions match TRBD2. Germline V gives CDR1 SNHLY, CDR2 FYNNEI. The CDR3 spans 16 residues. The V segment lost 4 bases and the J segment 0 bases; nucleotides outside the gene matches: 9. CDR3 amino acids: CASSGGLADSSYEQYF. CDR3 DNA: TGTGCCAGCAGTGGAGGCCTAGCGGATAGCTCCTACGAGCAGTACTTC.

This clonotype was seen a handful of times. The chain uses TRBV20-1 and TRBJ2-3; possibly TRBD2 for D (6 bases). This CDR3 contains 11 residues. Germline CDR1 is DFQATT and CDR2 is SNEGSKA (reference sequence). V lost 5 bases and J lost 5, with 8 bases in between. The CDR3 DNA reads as TGCAGTGCTGGGGGAGGAGATACGCAGTATTTT. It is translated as CSAGGGDTQYF.

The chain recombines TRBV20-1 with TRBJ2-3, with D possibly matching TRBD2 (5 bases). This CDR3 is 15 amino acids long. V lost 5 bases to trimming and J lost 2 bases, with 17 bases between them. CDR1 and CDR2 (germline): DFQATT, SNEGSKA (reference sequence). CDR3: CSAETKDSHTDTQYF. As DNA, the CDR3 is TGCAGTGCTGAAACGAAGGACTCTCACACAGATACGCAGTATTTT.

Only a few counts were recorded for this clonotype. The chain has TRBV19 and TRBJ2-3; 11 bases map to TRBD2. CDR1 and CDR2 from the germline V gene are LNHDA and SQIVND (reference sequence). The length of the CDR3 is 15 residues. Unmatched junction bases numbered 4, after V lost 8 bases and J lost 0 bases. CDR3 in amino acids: CASGGLAASTDTQYF. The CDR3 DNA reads TGTGCCAGTGGGGGACTAGCGGCTAGCACAGATACGCAGTATTTT.

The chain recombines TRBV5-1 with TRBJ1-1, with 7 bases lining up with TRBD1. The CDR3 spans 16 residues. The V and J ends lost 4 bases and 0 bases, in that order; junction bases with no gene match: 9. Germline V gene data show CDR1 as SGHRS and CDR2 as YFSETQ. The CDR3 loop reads CASSRTGVFMNTEAFF. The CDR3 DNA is TGCGCCAGCAGCAGAACAGGGGTCTTCATGAACACTGAAGCTTTCTTT.

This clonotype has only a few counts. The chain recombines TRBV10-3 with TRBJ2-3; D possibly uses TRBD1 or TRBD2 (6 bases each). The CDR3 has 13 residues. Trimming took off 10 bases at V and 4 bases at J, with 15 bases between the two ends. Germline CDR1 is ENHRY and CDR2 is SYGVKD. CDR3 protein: CATEEGGSDTQYF. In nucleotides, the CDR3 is TGTGCCACCGAGGAGGGGGGATCAGATACGCAGTATTTT.

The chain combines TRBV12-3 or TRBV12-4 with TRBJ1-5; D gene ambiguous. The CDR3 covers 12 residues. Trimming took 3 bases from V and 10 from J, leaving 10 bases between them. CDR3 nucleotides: TGTGCCAGCAGTTTCCCCCGGGGACCCCAGCATTTT. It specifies CASSFPRGPQHF.

This CDR3 is CASSLARTRGYEQYF. As DNA, the CDR3 is TGTGCCAGCAGCTTAGCGCGTACCAGGGGGTACGAGCAGTACTTC. The chain is built from TRBV7-2 and TRBJ2-7; 7 bases are shared with TRBD1. In germline, CDR1 is SGHTA, CDR2 FQGNSA. The CDR3 consists of 15 residues. After removal of 0 bases from V and 4 bases from J, the junction contained 6 bases not matched to a gene. Filled out from reference TRBV7-2 and TRBJ2-7, the complete variable domain reads GAGVSQSPSNKVTEKGKDVELRCDPISGHTALYWYRQSLGQGLEFLIYFQGNSAPDKSGLPSDRFSAERTGGSVSTLTIQRTQQEDSAVYLCASSLARTRGYEQYFGPGTRLTVT.